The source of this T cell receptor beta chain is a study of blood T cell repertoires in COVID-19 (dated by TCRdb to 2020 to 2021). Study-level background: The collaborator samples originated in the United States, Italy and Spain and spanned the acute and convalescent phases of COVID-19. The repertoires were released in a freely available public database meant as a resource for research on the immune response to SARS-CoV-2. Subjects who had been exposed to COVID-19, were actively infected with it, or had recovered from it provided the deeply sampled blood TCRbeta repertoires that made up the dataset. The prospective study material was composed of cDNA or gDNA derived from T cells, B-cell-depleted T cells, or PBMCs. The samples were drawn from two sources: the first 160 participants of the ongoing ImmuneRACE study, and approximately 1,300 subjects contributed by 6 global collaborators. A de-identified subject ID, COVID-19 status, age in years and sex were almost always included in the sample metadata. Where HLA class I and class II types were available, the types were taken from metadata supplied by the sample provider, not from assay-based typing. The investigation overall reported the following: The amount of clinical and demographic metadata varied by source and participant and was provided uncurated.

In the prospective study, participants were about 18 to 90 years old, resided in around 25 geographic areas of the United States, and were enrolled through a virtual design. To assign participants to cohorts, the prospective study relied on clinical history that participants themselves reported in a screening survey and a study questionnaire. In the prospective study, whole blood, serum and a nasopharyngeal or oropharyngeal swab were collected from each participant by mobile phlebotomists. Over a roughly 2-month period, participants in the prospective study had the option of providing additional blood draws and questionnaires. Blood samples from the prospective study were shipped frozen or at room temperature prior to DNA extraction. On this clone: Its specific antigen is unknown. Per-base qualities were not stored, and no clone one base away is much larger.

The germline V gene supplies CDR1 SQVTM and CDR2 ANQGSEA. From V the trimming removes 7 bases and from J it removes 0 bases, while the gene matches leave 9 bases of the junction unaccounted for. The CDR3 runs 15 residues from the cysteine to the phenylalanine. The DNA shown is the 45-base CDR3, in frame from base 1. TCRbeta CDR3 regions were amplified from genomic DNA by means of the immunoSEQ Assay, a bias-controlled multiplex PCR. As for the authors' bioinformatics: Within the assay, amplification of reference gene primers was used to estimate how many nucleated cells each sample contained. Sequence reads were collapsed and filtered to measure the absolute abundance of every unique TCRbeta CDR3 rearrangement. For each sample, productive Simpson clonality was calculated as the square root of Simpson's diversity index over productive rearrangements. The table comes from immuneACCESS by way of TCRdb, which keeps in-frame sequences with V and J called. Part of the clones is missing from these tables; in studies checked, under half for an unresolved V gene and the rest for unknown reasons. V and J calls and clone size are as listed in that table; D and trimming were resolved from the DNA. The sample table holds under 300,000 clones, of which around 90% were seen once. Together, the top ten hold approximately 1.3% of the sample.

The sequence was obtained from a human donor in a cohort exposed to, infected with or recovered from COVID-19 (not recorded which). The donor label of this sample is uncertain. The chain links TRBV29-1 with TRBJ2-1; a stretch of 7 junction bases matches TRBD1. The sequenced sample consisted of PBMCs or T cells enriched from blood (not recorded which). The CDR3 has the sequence CSAEPGQSSYNEQFF. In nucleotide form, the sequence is TGCAGCGCCGAGCCGGGACAGAGCTCCTACAATGAGCAGTTCTTC.